Below, 2 T cell receptor beta chains from the same sample are listed, as sequenced in a study of blood T cell repertoires in COVID-19. Produced via immunoSEQ multiplex PCR; TCRdb's table is partial and in-frame only. The data hold roughly 160,000 clones, with more than 75% observed a single time. Sequencing was done on a sample of peripheral blood. These receptor sequences come from a woman in her 50s with COVID-19, enrolled during active disease.

This clone was counted between two and nine times. The genes are TRBV10-2 and TRBJ2-1, with a weak D call TRBD2 (7 bases). Trimming removed 0 bases at V and 8 bases at J, with 20 bases between. This CDR3 has 17 amino acids. Germline CDR1 reads WSHSY; CDR2 reads SAAADI. The CDR3 DNA follows: TGCGCCAGCAGTGAGTCGAGGAGGGGGGGCCAGGAGGATGAGCAGTTCTTC. The encoded protein is CASSESRRGGQEDEQFF.

The rearrangement uses TRBV28 and TRBJ1-2; 10 positions agree with TRBD1. Trimming cost V 7 bases and J 5 bases; bases outside gene matches: 10. Germline loops: CDR1 MDHEN, CDR2 SYDVKM. The CDR3 is 15 residues long. The CDR3 loop is CASNLRDRGWYGYTF. The DNA of the CDR3 is TGTGCCAGCAACCTCCGGGACAGGGGATGGTATGGCTACACCTTC.